The subject of this entry is one T cell receptor (beta chain). The sample is drawn from a study of patients and donors after allogeneic stem cell transplantation. TCRdb re-derived calls from the RT-PCR reads in MiXCR, one entry per CDR3 protein. This table holds about 57,000 distinct CDR3 sequences, about an eighth found once. There are 14 residues in the CDR3. Germline loops: CDR1 MNHEY, CDR2 SMNVEV (reference sequence). V was cut by 5 bases and J by 9 bases, with 19 bases left in between. Sequencing was carried out using blood, either unsorted or a sorted T cell fraction (not recorded which). The receptor's source is a human donor who was either an allogeneic HSCT recipient or a stem cell or donor lymphocyte infusion donor (not recorded which). It is not recorded whose cells these are; they may come from a transplant donor. The chain is built from TRBV27 and TRBJ2-5; TRBD2 is a possible D gene (6 bases). CDR3 sequence (DNA): TGTGCCAGCAGTCCCCGGGGACTGCCCTTGGCCCAGTACTTC. This gives the protein CASSPRGLPLAQYF.